The source of this TCR beta chain is a study of human T cells and chemical hapten exposure. Points from the study as a whole: Counts of TCRs above 1 in 1000 frequency stayed unchanged with DPC sensitization.

This clonotype was observed a few times. Its antigen is undetermined. Time point defined: pre-sensitization, week 0. This sample's treatment: therapeutic diphenylcyclopropenone sensitization with weekly scalp DPC. TCRdb re-called the RACE reads with MiXCR, one entry per CDR3 protein. The sample has about 380,000 distinct CDR3 sequences; approximately 5% are singletons. Germline CDR1 is SGHRS and CDR2 is YFSETQ. This CDR3 is built from 14 residues. Trimming left V 2 bases short and J 3 bases short, with 11 bases between. This clonotype was obtained from a woman aged 45-59 years with alopecia areata. Some clones in this sample may be carry-over from other donors' samples. The rearrangement links TRBV5-1 to TRBJ2-5; unclear D gene. Source: whole blood, taken in connection with sensitization to the hapten diphenylcyclopropenone (DPC). DNA for the CDR3: TGCGCCAGCAGCTTTGGAGCCGGTAAAGAGACCCAGTACTTC. This gives the protein CASSFGAGKETQYF.